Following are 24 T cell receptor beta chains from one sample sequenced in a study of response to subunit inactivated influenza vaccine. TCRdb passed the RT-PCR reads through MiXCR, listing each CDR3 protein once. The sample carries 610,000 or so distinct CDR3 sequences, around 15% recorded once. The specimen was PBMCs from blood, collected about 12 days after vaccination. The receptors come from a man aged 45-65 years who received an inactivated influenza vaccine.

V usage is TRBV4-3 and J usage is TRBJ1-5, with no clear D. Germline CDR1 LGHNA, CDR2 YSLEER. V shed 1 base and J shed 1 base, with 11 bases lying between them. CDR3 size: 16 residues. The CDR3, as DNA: TGCGCCAGCAGCCAAGGTTACTGGGAGAGCAATCAGCCCCAGCATTTT. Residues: CASSQGYWESNQPQHF.

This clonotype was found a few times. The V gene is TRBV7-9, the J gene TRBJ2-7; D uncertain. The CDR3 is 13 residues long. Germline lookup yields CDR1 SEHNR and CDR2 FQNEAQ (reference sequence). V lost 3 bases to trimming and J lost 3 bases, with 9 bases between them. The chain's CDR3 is CASSLFYGYEQYF. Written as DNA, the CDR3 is TGTGCCAGCAGCTTGTTTTACGGCTACGAGCAGTACTTC.

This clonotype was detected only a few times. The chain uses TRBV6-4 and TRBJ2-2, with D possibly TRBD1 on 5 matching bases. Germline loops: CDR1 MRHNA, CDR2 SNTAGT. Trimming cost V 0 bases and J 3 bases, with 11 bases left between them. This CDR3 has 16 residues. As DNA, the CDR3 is TGTGCCAGCAGTGACTCCTCTGGGGCATACACCGGGGAGCTGTTTTTT. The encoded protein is CASSDSSGAYTGELFF.

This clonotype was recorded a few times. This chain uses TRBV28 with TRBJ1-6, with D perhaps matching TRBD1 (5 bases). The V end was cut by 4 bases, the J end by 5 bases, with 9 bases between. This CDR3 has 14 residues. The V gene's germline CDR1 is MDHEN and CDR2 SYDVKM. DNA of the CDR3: TGTGCCAGCAGTTCGGGACGGAATAATTCACCCCTCCACTTT. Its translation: CASSSGRNNSPLHF.

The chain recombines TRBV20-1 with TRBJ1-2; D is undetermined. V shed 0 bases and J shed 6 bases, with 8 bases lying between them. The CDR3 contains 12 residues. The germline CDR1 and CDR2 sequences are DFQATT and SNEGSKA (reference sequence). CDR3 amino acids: CSARDAIDGYTF. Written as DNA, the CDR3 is TGCAGTGCTAGAGATGCTATAGATGGCTACACCTTC.

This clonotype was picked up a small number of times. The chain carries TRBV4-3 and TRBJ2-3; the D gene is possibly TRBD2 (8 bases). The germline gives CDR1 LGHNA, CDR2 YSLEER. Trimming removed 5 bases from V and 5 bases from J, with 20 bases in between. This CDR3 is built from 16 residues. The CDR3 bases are TGCGCCAGCAGCTTCGGGAGGGGGCGCGACAGAGATACGCAGTATTTT. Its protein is CASSFGRGRDRDTQYF.

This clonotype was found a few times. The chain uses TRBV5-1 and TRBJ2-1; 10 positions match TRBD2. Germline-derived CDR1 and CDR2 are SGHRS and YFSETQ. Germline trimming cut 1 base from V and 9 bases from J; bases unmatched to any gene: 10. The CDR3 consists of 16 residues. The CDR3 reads CASSLQRGGRFLEQFF. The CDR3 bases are TGCGCCAGCAGCTTGCAGCGGGGGGGCCGTTTCCTTGAGCAGTTCTTC.

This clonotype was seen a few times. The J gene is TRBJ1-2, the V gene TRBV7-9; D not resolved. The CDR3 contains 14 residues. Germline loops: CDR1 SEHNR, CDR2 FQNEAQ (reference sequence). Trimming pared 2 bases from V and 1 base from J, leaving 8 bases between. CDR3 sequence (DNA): TGTGCCAGCAGCTTACACAGCCTTAACTATGGCTACACCTTC. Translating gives CASSLHSLNYGYTF.

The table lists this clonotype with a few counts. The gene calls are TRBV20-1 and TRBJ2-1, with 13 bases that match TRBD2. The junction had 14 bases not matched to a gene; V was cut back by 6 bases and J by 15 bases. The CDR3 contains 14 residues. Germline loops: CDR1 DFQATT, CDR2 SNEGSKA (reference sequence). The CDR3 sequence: CSARTIGLAGDVFF. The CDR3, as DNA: TGCAGTGCCCGAACCATAGGACTAGCGGGAGATGTGTTCTTC.

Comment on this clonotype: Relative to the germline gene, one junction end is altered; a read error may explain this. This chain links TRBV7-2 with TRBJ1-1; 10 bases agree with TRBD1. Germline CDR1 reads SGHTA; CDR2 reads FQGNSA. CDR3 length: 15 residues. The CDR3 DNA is TGTGCCAGCAGCTCGGGGACAGGGGCGCGAACTGAAGCTCTCTTT. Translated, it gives CASSSGTGARTEALF. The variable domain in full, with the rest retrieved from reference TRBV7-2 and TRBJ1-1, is GAGVSQSPSNKVTEKGKDVELRCDPISGHTALYWYRQSLGQGLEFLIYFQGNSAPDKSGLPSDRFSAERTGGSVSTLTIQRTQQEDSAVYLCASSSGTGARTEALFGQGTRLTVV.

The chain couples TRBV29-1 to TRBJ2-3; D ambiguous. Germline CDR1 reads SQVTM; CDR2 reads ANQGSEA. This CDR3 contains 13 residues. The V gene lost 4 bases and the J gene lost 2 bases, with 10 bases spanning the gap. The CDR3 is CSVVWLNTDTQYF. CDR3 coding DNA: TGCAGCGTTGTTTGGCTCAACACAGATACGCAGTATTTT.

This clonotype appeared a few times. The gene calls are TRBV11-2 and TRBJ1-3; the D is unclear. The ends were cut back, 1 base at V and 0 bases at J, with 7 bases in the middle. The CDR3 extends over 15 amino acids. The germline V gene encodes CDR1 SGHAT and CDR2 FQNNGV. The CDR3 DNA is TGTGCCAGCAGCTTAGTAGGAGCCTCTGGAAACACCATATATTTT. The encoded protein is CASSLVGASGNTIYF.

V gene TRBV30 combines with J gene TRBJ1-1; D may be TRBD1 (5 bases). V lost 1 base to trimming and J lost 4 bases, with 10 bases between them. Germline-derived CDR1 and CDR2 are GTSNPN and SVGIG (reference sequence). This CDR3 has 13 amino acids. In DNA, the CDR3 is TGTGCCTGGAGTGCAGGGTGGGGCACTGAAGCTTTCTTT. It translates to CAWSAGWGTEAFF.

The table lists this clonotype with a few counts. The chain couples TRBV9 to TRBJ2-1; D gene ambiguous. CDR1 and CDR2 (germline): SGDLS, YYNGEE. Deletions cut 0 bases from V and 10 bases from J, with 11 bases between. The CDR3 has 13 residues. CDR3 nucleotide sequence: TGTGCCAGCAGCGTAGCTCCTTTTAACGAGCAGTTCTTC. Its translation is CASSVAPFNEQFF.

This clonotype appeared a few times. CDR3 DNA: TGTGCCACCAGCAGCCTCAGGTCCGGGGCCAACGTCCTGACTTTC. The encoded protein is CATSSLRSGANVLTF. The chain has TRBV15 and TRBJ2-6; D ambiguous. The germline V and J ends were trimmed by 3 bases and 4 bases, with 10 bases remaining between them. CDR3 size: 15 residues. CDR1 is LNHNV and CDR2 is YYDKDF in the germline V gene (reference sequence).

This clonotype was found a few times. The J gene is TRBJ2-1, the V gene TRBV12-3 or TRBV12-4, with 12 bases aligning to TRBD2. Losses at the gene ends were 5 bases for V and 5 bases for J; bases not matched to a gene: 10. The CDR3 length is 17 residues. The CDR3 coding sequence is TGTGCCAGCAGTCCCCTGACTAGCGGGGGACTTAACAATGAGCAGTTCTTC. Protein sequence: CASSPLTSGGLNNEQFF.

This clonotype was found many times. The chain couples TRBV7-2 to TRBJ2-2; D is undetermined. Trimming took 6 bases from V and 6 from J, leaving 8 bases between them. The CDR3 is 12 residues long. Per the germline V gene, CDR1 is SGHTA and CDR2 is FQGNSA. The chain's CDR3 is CASSTPPGELFF. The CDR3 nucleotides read TGTGCCAGCAGTACTCCTCCCGGGGAGCTGTTTTTT.

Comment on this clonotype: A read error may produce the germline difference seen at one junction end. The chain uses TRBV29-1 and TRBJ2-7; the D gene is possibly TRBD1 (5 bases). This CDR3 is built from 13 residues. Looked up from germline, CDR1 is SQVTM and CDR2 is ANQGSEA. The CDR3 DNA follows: TGCAGCGTTGCAGGGTTGAGCTCCTACCAGCAGTACTTC. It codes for CSVAGLSSYQQYF.

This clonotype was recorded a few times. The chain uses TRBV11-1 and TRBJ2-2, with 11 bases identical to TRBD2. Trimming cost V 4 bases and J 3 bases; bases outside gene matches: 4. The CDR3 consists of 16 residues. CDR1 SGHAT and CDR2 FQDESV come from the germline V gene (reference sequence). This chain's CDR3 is CASSSGLAEDTGELFF. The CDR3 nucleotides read TGTGCCAGCAGCTCGGGACTAGCGGAGGACACCGGGGAGCTGTTTTTT.

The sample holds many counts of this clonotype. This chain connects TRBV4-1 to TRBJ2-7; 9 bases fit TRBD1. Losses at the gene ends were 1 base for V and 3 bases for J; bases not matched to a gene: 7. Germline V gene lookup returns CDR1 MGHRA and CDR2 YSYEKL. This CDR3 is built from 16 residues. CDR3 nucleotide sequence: TGCGCCAGCAGCCAAGTGCTGGGGACAGGGTACTACGAGCAGTACTTC. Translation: CASSQVLGTGYYEQYF.

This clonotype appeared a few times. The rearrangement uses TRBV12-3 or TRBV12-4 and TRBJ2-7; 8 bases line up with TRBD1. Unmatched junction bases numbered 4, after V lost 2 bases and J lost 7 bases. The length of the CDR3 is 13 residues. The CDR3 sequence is CASSLRRGQEQYF. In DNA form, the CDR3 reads TGTGCCAGCAGTTTACGCAGGGGGCAAGAGCAGTACTTC.

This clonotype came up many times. The CDR3 is CASSQVPGEQYF. For the CDR3, the DNA is TGTGCCAGCAGCCAAGTCCCGGGAGAGCAGTACTTC. The chain combines TRBV14 with TRBJ2-7; a weak D match, TRBD2 (5 bases). The CDR3 runs to 12 residues. V dropped 1 base and J dropped 7 bases, with 8 bases sitting between them. Germline lookup yields CDR1 SGHDN and CDR2 FVKESK.

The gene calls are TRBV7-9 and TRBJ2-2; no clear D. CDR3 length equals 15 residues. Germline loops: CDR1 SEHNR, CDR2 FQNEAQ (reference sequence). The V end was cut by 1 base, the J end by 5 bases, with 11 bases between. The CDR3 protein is CASSLGAPWTGELFF. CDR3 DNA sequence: TGTGCCAGCAGCTTAGGAGCCCCTTGGACCGGGGAGCTGTTTTTT.

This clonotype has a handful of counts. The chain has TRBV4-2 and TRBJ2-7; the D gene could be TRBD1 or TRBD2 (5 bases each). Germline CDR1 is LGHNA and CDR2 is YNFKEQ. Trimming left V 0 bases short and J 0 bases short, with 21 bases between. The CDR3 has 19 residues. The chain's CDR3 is CASSQDFSLRGTHSYEQYF. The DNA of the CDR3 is TGTGCCAGCAGCCAAGATTTCTCCCTTCGAGGGACCCACTCCTACGAGCAGTACTTC.